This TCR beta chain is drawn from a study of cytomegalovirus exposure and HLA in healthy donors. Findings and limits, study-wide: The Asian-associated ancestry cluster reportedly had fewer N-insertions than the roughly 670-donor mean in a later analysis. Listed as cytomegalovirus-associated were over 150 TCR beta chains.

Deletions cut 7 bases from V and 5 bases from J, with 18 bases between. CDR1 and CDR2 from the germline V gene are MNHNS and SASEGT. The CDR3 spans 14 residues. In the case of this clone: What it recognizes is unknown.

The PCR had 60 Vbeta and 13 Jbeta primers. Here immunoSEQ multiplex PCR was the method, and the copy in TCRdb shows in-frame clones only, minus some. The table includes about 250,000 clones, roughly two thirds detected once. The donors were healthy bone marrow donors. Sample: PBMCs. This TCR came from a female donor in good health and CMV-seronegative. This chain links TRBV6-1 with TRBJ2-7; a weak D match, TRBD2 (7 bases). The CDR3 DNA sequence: TGTGCCAGCACCGGAGGGGGGAGGGCCAACGAGCAGTACTTC. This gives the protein CASTGGGRANEQYF.